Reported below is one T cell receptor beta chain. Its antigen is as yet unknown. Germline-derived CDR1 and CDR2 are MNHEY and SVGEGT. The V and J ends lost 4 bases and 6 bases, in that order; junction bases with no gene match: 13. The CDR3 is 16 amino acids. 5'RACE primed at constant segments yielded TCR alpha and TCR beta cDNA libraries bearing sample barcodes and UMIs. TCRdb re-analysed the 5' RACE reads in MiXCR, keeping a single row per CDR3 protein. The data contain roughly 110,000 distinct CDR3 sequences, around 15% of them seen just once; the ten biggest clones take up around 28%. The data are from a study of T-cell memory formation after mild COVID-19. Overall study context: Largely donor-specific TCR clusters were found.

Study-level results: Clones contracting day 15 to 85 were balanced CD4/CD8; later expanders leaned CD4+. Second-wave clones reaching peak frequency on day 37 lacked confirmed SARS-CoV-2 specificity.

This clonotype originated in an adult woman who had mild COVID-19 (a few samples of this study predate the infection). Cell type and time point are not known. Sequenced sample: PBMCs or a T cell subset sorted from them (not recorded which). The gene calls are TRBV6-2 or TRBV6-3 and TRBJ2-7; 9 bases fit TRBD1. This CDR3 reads CASSSTLGQGRVEQYF. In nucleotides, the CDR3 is TGTGCCAGCAGTTCGACTTTAGGACAGGGGAGGGTCGAGCAGTACTTC.